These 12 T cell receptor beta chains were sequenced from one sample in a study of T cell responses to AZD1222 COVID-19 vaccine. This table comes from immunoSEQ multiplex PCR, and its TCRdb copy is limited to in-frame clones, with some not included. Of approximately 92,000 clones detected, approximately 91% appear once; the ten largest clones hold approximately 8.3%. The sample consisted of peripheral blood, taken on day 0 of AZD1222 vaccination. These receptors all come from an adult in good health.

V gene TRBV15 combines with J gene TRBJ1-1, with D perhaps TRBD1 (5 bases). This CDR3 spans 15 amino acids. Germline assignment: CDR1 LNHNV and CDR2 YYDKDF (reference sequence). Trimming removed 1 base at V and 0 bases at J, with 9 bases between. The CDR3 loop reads CATSRAGFVNTEAFF. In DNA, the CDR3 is TGTGCCACCAGCAGAGCAGGGTTTGTGAACACTGAAGCTTTCTTT.

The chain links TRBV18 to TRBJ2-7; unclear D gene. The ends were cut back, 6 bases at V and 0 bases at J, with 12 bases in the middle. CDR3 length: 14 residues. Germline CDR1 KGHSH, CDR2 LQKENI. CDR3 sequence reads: CASSYSESSYEQYF. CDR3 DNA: TGTGCCAGCTCCTATTCCGAGTCCTCCTACGAGCAGTACTTC.

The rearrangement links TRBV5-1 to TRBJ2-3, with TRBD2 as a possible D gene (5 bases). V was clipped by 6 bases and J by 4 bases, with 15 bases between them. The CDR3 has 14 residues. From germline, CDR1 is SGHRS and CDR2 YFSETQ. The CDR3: CASTQDGVADTQYF. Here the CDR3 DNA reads TGCGCCAGCACCCAGGACGGGGTGGCAGATACGCAGTATTTT.

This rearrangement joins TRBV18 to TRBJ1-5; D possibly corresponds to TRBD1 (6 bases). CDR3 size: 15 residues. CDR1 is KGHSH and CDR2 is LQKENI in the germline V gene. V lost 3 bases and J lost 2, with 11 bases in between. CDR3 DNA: TGTGCCAGCTCACCCCTACAGGGAGGCAATCAGCCCCAGCATTTT. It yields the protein CASSPLQGGNQPQHF.

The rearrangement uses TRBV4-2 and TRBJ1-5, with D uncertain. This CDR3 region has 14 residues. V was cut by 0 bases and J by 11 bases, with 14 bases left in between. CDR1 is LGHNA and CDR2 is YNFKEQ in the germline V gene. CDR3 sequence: CASSQDSGVETQHF. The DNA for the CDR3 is TGTGCCAGCAGCCAAGATAGCGGGGTAGAGACCCAGCATTTT.

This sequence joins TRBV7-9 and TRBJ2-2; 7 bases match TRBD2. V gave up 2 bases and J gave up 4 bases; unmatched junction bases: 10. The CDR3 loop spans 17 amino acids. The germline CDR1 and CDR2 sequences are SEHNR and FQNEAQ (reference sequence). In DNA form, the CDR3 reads TGTGCCAGCAGCTTACGGGAGGTCATATCGGGCACCGGGGAGCTGTTTTTT. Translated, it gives CASSLREVISGTGELFF.

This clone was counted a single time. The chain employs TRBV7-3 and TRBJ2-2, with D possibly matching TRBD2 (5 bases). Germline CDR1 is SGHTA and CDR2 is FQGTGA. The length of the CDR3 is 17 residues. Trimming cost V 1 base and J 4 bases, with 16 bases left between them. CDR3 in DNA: TGTGCCAGCAGCTTAAAGCCTTGGCAGGCGGGCACCGGGGAGCTGTTTTTT. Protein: CASSLKPWQAGTGELFF.

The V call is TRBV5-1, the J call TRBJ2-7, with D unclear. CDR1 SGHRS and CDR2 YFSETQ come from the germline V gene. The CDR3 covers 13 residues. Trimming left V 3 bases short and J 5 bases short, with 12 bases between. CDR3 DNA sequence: TGCGCCAGCAGCTCGAGACCAGGAGACGAGCAGTACTTC. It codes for CASSSRPGDEQYF.

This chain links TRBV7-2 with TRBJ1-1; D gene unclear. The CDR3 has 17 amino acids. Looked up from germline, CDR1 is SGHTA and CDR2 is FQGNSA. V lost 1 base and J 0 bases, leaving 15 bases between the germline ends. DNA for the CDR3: TGTGCCAGCAGCTTAGGTAGGTTACGGCGATTGAACACTGAAGCTTTCTTT. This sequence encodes CASSLGRLRRLNTEAFF. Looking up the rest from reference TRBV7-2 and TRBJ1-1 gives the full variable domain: GAGVSQSPSNKVTEKGKDVELRCDPISGHTALYWYRQSLGQGLEFLIYFQGNSAPDKSGLPSDRFSAERTGGSVSTLTIQRTQQEDSAVYLCASSLGRLRRLNTEAFFGQGTRLTVV.

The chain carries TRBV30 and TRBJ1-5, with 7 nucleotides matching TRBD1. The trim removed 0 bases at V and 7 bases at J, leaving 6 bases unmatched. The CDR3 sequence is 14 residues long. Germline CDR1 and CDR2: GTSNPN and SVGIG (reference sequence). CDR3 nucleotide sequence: TGTGCCTGGAGTGTAGACAGGGAAGCCCAGCCCCAGCATTTT. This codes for CAWSVDREAQPQHF. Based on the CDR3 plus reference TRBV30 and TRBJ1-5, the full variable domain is SQTIHQWPATLVQPVGSPLSLECTVEGTSNPNLYWYRQAAGRGLQLLFYSVGIGQISSEVPQNLSASRPQDRQFILSSKKLLLSDSGFYLCAWSVDREAQPQHFGDGTRLSIL.

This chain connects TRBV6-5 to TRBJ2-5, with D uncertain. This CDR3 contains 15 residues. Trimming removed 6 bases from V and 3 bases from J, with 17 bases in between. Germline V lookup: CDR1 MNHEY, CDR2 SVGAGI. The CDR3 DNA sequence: TGTGCCAGCAGGGGCTGGGATGCTTACAAAGAGACCCAGTACTTC. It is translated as CASRGWDAYKETQYF.

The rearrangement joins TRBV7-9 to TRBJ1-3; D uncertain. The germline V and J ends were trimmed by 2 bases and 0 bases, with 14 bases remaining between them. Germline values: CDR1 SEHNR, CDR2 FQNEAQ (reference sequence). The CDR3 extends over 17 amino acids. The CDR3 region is CASSLRRISSSGNTIYF. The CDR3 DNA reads TGTGCCAGCAGCTTACGCAGGATATCAAGCTCTGGAAACACCATATATTTT.